This TCR beta chain is drawn from a study of long-term antiretroviral therapy in people with HIV. Study-level points and caveats: The data indicate that diversity increased after ART but remained below transplant donor controls. Collection spanned 2004 to 2017; ART regimens may be less effective than current ones.

Comments on this clone: Its antigen is as yet unknown.

Researchers ran immunoSEQ v3.0 at survey level. Sequencing was performed with immunoSEQ multiplex PCR; in TCRdb, only in-frame clones are kept and a portion is missing. The sample lists about 40,000 clones, more than 80% seen once, with approximately 6% in the top ten. Each HIV-infected participant was given treatment in the United States. Every specimen held between roughly 0.85-10 million cryopreserved PBMC. These were thawed and washed before DNA extraction. The CDR3 contains 17 residues. After removal of 3 bases from V and 7 bases from J, the junction contained 13 bases not matched to a gene. Per germline, CDR1 SGDLS and CDR2 YYNGEE.

This receptor was identified in a woman between 45 and 60 years old with HIV. Sequencing was performed on unsorted PBMCs, taken 3.1 years after starting antiretroviral therapy. The chain has TRBV9 and TRBJ1-4; 9 positions agree with TRBD1. CDR3: CASSDLDRGQAGEKLFF. The CDR3 nucleotides read TGTGCCAGCAGCGACTTGGACAGGGGTCAAGCGGGTGAAAAACTGTTTTTT. Filled out from reference TRBV9 and TRBJ1-4, the complete variable domain reads DSGVTQTPKHLITATGQRVTLRCSPRSGDLSVYWYQQSLDQGLQFLIQYYNGEERAKGNILERFSAQQFPDLHSELNLSSLELGDSALYFCASSDLDRGQAGEKLFFGSGTQLSVL.